This T cell receptor beta chain comes out of a study of T cells expressing NK-cell markers. The CDR3 contains 15 residues. TCRdb re-called the 5' RACE reads; one entry per CDR3 protein, DNA not given. The sample totals around 140,000 distinct CDR3 sequences; its top ten clones hold around 10%. Input material: blood T cells: a sorted CD56 or NKG2C T cell subset, CD4+ or CD8+ T cells, or bulk PBMC T cells (not recorded which). The chain recombines TRBV12-3 or TRBV12-4 with TRBJ2-3; TCRdb selects TRBD1, and the lack of DNA leaves this call unchecked. This sequence was found in a man between 18 and 35 years old in good health. CDR3 residues: CASSHNGGTTDTQYF.